Sequencing of this TCR beta chain was carried out in a study of T cell changes during pregnancy in multiple sclerosis. This clone was picked up one time. This CDR3 has 13 residues. V was pared by 8 bases and J by 0 bases, with 10 bases between. Germline CDR1 and CDR2: WSHSY and SAAADI. Here immunoSEQ multiplex PCR was the method, and the copy in TCRdb shows in-frame clones only, minus some. The sample has 50,000 to 65,000 clones, about 90% seen once; the top ten hold approximately 6.1%. The sequence was collected from a female donor in good health, enrolled as a control in a pregnancy study. This sample comprised peripheral blood, obtained in the third trimester of pregnancy. This chain uses TRBV10-2 with TRBJ1-1; D unclear. CDR3 nucleotide sequence: TGCGCCAGCTTTCTTGGCCTGAACACTGAAGCTTTCTTT. Amino acid sequence: CASFLGLNTEAFF.